These 13 T cell receptor beta chains were sequenced from one sample in a study of molecular identifiers for immune sequencing clone quantification. Using its own MiXCR run on the PCR reads, TCRdb lists one record per CDR3 protein. This table has a few hundred thousand distinct CDR3 sequences, roughly 24% appearing once. Sequencing was carried out using naive CD8+ T cells from blood, with Jurkat cell RNA spiked in. Subset denoted: FACS-sorted CD8+CD4-CCR7+CD45RA+ naive T cells. The receptors originated from a human donor in good health. Some libraries in this study had Jurkat cell RNA spiked in.

As concerns this clonotype: This sequence may be a read error, since a much larger clone differs from it by one base. This sequence joins TRBV5-1 and TRBJ2-5; 8 positions agree with TRBD2. CDR3 length: 13 amino acids. Per the germline V gene, CDR1 is SGHRS and CDR2 is YFSETQ. In DNA, the CDR3 is TGCGCCAGCAGCTCCAGCGGGAGTGAGACCCGGTACTTC. Residues: CASSSSGSETRYF.

This clonotype was seen many times. The chain couples TRBV28 to TRBJ2-7, with D perhaps matching TRBD2 (5 bases). This CDR3 has 14 amino acids. Deletions cut 5 bases from V and 4 bases from J, with 15 bases between. The germline CDR1 and CDR2 sequences are MDHEN and SYDVKM. DNA of the CDR3: TGTGCCAGCAGTCTGGGTGGGAGAGAGTACGAGCAGTACTTC. Amino acids: CASSLGGREYEQYF.

In this sample, this clonotype turned up a few times. The CDR3 carries no conserved terminal phenylalanine or tryptophan, so it likely arises from a read error. V is TRBV6-2 or TRBV6-3 and J is TRBJ2-2; TRBD2 agrees at 13 bases. The V gene end was trimmed by 6 bases and the J gene end by 5 bases; junction bases not matched to a gene: 9. There are 17 residues in the CDR3. The germline CDR1 and CDR2 sequences are MNHEY and SVGEGT. CDR3 DNA: TGTGCCAGCAGACGACTAGCGGGAGGAACGAGGACCGGGGAGCTGTTTCTT. Amino acid sequence: CASRRLAGGTRTGELFL.

At least ten counts were recorded for this clonotype. The chain joins TRBV12-3 or TRBV12-4 to TRBJ2-7, with D perhaps assigned TRBD1 or TRBD2 (5 bases each). CDR3 length: 14 amino acids. V was trimmed by 3 bases and J by 2 bases, leaving 11 bases between them. The CDR3 DNA is TGTGCCAGCAGTTTGGGGGACGGCACCTACGAGCAGTACTTC. It specifies CASSLGDGTYEQYF.

This chain uses TRBV19 with TRBJ2-3; D may be TRBD1 (5 bases). The V gene lost 7 bases and the J gene lost 4 bases, with 18 bases spanning the gap. Looked up from germline, CDR1 is LNHDA and CDR2 is SQIVND (reference sequence). The length of the CDR3 is 15 residues. The CDR3 protein is CASNTYGATSDTQYF. The CDR3 DNA reads TGTGCCAGTAACACATATGGGGCTACCTCAGATACGCAGTATTTT.

The chain combines TRBV29-1 with TRBJ2-5; D call uncertain. Per germline, CDR1 SQVTM and CDR2 ANQGSEA. CDR3 length: 13 residues. The V gene lost 0 bases and the J gene lost 3 bases, with 8 bases spanning the gap. Here the CDR3 DNA reads TGCAGCGTTGAAGAGTTTGAGAAAGAGACCCAGTACTTC. Its protein product is CSVEEFEKETQYF.

This clonotype has a count of ten or more. The V call is TRBV12-3 or TRBV12-4, the J call TRBJ2-3; D possibly corresponds to TRBD2 (5 bases). V lost 7 bases and J 3 bases, leaving 14 bases between the germline ends. This CDR3 has 14 amino acids. This CDR3 reads CASTPRGMTDTQYF. The CDR3 DNA is TGTGCCAGCACCCCTCGGGGAATGACAGATACGCAGTATTTT.

This sequence joins TRBV4-1 and TRBJ2-1; 8 nucleotides align to TRBD2. The CDR3 has 16 amino acids. Trimming took 3 bases from V and 4 from J; bases not matched to a gene: 8. Per the germline V gene, CDR1 is MGHRA and CDR2 is YSYEKL. The CDR3 nucleotides read TGCGCCAGCAGCCAGGAAACTAGCGGTTATTACAATGAGCAGTTCTTC. Translating it yields CASSQETSGYYNEQFF.

This clonotype was recorded a few times. DNA for the CDR3: TGTGCCAGCAGACCGACCGGGACAGGGGAATTGAAACCTGCCAAAAACATTCAGTACTTC. It translates to CASRPTGTGELKPAKNIQYF. The chain joins TRBV6-5 to TRBJ2-4; the match to TRBD1 covers 10 bases. The V segment lost 6 bases and the J segment 1 base; nucleotides outside the gene matches: 18. Germline-derived CDR1 and CDR2 are MNHEY and SVGAGI. The CDR3 covers 20 residues.

This clonotype has only a few counts. The chain joins TRBV27 to TRBJ1-1; 8 bases are shared with TRBD1. V was pared by 5 bases and J by 0 bases, with 11 bases of the junction left unmatched. This CDR3 has 17 amino acids. Per germline, CDR1 MNHEY and CDR2 SMNVEV (reference sequence). CDR3 in amino acids: CASSMTGVQTLNTEAFF. The CDR3 nucleotides read TGTGCCAGCAGTATGACAGGGGTCCAAACCCTGAACACTGAAGCTTTCTTT.

This clonotype has ten or more counts. The chain has TRBV3-1 and TRBJ2-3; maybe TRBD2 (7 bases). The length of the CDR3 is 16 residues. In germline, CDR1 is LGHDT, CDR2 YNNKEL (reference sequence). V was pared by 0 bases and J by 5 bases, with 15 bases between. The CDR3 DNA reads as TGTGCCAGCAGCCAAGAGGGGGGGGCCGTCGGAGATACGCAGTATTTT. It translates to CASSQEGGAVGDTQYF.

The sample holds a few counts of this clonotype. The chain has TRBV19 and TRBJ2-7; 8 bases fit TRBD1. The CDR3 runs 16 residues. Looked up from germline, CDR1 is LNHDA and CDR2 is SQIVND (reference sequence). V shed 4 bases, J shed 3 bases, and the junction held 11 bases outside the gene matches. As DNA, the CDR3 is TGTGCCAGTAGTACTCCCCGGGACAGGCCCGTCTACGAGCAGTACTTC. It is translated as CASSTPRDRPVYEQYF.

In this sample, this clonotype turned up a few times. The chain carries TRBV6-6 and TRBJ2-3; D gene uncertain. Germline V gene sequence: CDR1 MNHNY, CDR2 SVGAGI (reference sequence). CDR3 length: 12 amino acids. V was shortened by 3 bases and J by 4 bases, with 5 bases between the two germline ends. For the CDR3, the DNA is TGTGCCAGCAGTTATGCCCCAGATACGCAGTATTTT. Its protein product is CASSYAPDTQYF.